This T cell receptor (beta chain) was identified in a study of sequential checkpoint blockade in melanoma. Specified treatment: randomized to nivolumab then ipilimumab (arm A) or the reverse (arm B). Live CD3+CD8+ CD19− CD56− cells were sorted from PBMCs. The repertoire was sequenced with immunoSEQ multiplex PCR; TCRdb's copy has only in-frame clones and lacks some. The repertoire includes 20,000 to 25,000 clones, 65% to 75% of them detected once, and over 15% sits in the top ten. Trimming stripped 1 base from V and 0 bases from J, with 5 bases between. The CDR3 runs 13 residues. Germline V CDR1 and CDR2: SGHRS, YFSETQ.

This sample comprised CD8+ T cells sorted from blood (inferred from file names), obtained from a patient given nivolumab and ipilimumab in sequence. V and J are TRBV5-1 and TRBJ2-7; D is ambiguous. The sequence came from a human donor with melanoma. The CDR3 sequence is CASSLRSSYEQYF. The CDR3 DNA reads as TGCGCCAGCAGCTTGCGCAGCTCCTACGAGCAGTACTTC.